In its sample, the clone carrying this T cell receptor beta chain was seen many times. Its specificity is unknown. The CDR3 runs to 15 residues. V lost 3 bases and J lost 1; bases outside the gene matches: 5. The data originate from a study of Graves' ophthalmopathy and Graves' hyperthyroidism. Study as a whole: Peripheral blood sampling preceded any treatment and occurred at initial diagnosis. Study results and limitations: Predictions made by the model for ophthalmopathy progression reached over 55% sensitivity and about 72% specificity. Stable hyperthyroidism and ophthalmopathy were told apart by a 13-signature model, which achieved 85% to 90% sensitivity and over 65% specificity. Blood also carried most expanded thyroid clonotypes exceeding 0.001 frequency.

Using RNA transcripts, the TCR beta CDR3 regions were amplified. Second-round multiplex PCR came after a first-round RT-PCR that employed HTBI primers. MiXCR, applied by TCRdb to the multiplex PCR reads, yields one record per CDR3 protein. Found here are hundreds of thousands of distinct CDR3 sequences, about 16% of them singletons; the top ten hold 5.5% to 7%. This chain uses TRBV12-3 or TRBV12-4 with TRBJ2-5; 7 bases are a match to TRBD1. The TCR originated in a woman between 18 and 29 years old with stable Graves' hyperthyroidism. The sequencing input was peripheral blood. The CDR3 bases are TGTGCCAGCAGTTTCACCGGGACAGTCCAAGAGACCCAGTACTTC. Encoded protein: CASSFTGTVQETQYF.